Listed below are T cell receptor beta chains from one sample, sequenced in a study of regulatory and conventional T cells in RAG deficiency. Here immunoSEQ multiplex PCR was the method, and the copy in TCRdb shows in-frame clones only, minus some. The table lists 20,000 to 25,000 clones, 95% to 97% of them singletons, with about 1.2% in the top ten. These data were likewise used in another study, on regulatory T cells.

The sequenced sample was CD25- CD4+ T cells sorted from blood. The origin of the receptors is a human donor in good health. The CDR3 runs from the conserved cysteine through the conserved F or W. The D gene is left open where the match is weak. Clone size is not always given. Where it is, it says once, few, many or a class for expanded clones.

clone_size,d_call,j_call,v_call,cdr3_aa,cdr3_nt
-,-,TRBJ2-7,TRBV5-5,CASSPDPRTYEQYF,TGTGCCAGCTCACCAGACCCTAGGACCTACGAGCAGTACTTC
-,TRBD1,TRBJ1-4,TRBV9,CASSVAPDRGGEKLFF,TGTGCCAGCAGCGTAGCGCCGGACAGGGGGGGTGAAAAACTGTTTTTT
-,TRBD2,TRBJ2-3,TRBV18,CASSPTQAGLGASDTQYF,TGTGCCAGCTCACCAACTCAAGCGGGACTAGGGGCGAGTGATACGCAGTATTTT
-,-,TRBJ1-1,TRBV6-5,CASSYVGGAEAFF,TGTGCCAGCAGTTACGTGGGAGGAGCTGAAGCTTTCTTT
-,TRBD1,TRBJ2-1,TRBV11-2,CASSLGGVGVGTGDNEQFF,TGTGCCAGCAGCTTAGGAGGGGTTGGAGTGGGGACAGGGGACAATGAGCAGTTCTTC
-,-,TRBJ1-1,TRBV6-1,CASAGERDTEAFF,TGTGCCAGCGCGGGGGAAAGGGACACTGAAGCTTTCTTT
-,-,TRBJ1-6,TRBV6-5,CASSYGYSLRDTQLHF,TGTGCCAGCAGTTACGGATATTCCCTCCGGGACACCCAACTCCACTTT
-,-,TRBJ2-3,TRBV29-1,CSVESRGSSTDTQYF,TGCAGCGTTGAATCCCGGGGGAGTAGCACAGATACGCAGTATTTT
-,-,TRBJ2-5,TRBV7-9,CASSRLEETQYF,TGTGCCAGCAGCCGCTTGGAGGAGACCCAGTACTTC
-,-,TRBJ2-3,TRBV7-9,CASSFSSEADTQYF,TGTGCCAGCAGCTTTTCTAGCGAGGCAGATACGCAGTATTTT
-,TRBD1,TRBJ1-2,TRBV7-3,CASSSQGAGYTF,TGTGCCAGCAGCTCTCAGGGGGCGGGCTACACCTTC
-,TRBD1,TRBJ2-2,TRBV6-6,CASSYLGQGHGELFF,TGTGCCAGCAGTTACCTCGGACAGGGCCACGGGGAGCTGTTTTTT
-,TRBD2,TRBJ2-1,TRBV7-6,CASSLGLAGGVGNEQFF,TGTGCCAGCAGCCTGGGACTAGCGGGGGGGGTAGGCAATGAGCAGTTCTTC
-,-,TRBJ1-1,TRBV6-1,CASSAPLGGVRTEAFF,TGTGCCAGCAGTGCCCCCCTGGGAGGGGTTAGAACTGAAGCTTTCTTT
-,-,TRBJ2-1,TRBV29-1,CSVVRALYNEQFF,TGCAGCGTTGTCAGGGCCCTCTACAATGAGCAGTTCTTC
-,-,TRBJ1-2,TRBV7-2,CASSLSDYGYTF,TGTGCCAGCAGCTTAAGCGACTATGGCTACACCTTC
-,TRBD2,TRBJ2-2,TRBV7-9,CASSRTSGDGELFF,TGTGCCAGCAGCCGTACTAGCGGGGACGGGGAGCTGTTTTTT
once,TRBD1,TRBJ1-2,TRBV5-1,CASSLGATGDGYTF,TGCGCCAGCAGCTTGGGCGCGACAGGGGACGGCTACACCTTC
-,-,TRBJ1-2,TRBV5-1,CASSLGETTGGYTF,TGCGCCAGCAGCTTGGGGGAGACTACCGGGGGCTACACCTTC
-,-,TRBJ2-7,TRBV9,CASSEGVIHEQYF,TGTGCCAGCAGTGAAGGGGTCATCCACGAGCAGTACTTC
-,TRBD2,TRBJ2-7,TRBV10-3,CATRGGAYEQYF,TGTGCCACCCGTGGGGGGGCCTACGAGCAGTACTTC
-,-,TRBJ1-2,TRBV14,CASSQSRNYGYTF,TGTGCCAGCAGCCAATCGCGGAACTATGGCTACACCTTC
-,TRBD1,TRBJ1-6,TRBV5-1,CASSWRPGTGDSPLHF,TGCGCCAGCAGCTGGAGACCCGGGACAGGAGATTCACCCCTCCACTTT
-,-,TRBJ1-1,TRBV6-1,CASTGNTEAFF,TGTGCCAGCACGGGGAACACTGAAGCTTTCTTT
-,-,TRBJ1-5,TRBV19,CASSTRTLSEVGNQPQHF,TGTGCCAGTAGTACCCGGACCCTCTCGGAGGTGGGCAATCAGCCCCAGCATTTT
-,TRBD1,TRBJ1-5,TRBV7-9,CASSPGGRPQHF,TGTGCCAGCAGCCCAGGGGGGCGACCCCAGCATTTT
-,-,TRBJ1-2,TRBV30,CAWSPLTGYGYTF,TGTGCCTGGAGTCCGCTGACAGGCTATGGCTACACCTTC
-,-,TRBJ1-4,TRBV21-1,CASSIDRGGGEKLFF,TGTGCCAGCAGCATCGACAGGGGTGGCGGTGAAAAACTGTTTTTT
-,-,TRBJ1-3,TRBV7-2,CASSPRADSGNTIYF,TGTGCCAGCAGCCCGCGGGCGGACTCTGGAAACACCATATATTTT
-,-,TRBJ1-2,TRBV25-1,CASSEYKPFEGYTF,TGTGCCAGCAGTGAATATAAACCTTTTGAGGGCTACACCTTC
once,TRBD1,TRBJ1-4,TRBV5-1,CASSTRGQGGEKLFF,TGCGCCAGCAGCACCAGGGGGCAGGGGGGTGAAAAACTGTTTTTT
-,TRBD1,TRBJ1-1,TRBV27,CASSAYGQAQNTEAFF,TGTGCCAGCAGTGCCTACGGACAGGCTCAGAACACTGAAGCTTTCTTT
-,-,TRBJ2-5,TRBV5-1,CASSQDRTETQYF,TGCGCCAGCAGTCAAGACAGAACAGAGACCCAGTACTTC
-,-,TRBJ2-5,TRBV2,CASSQRTSMGETQYF,TGTGCCAGCAGTCAGCGGACCAGCATGGGAGAGACCCAGTACTTC
-,-,TRBJ1-3,TRBV18,CASSPLTTGDSGNTIYF,TGTGCCAGCTCACCGCTTACTACAGGTGACTCTGGAAACACCATATATTTT
-,-,TRBJ1-3,TRBV30,CASHPQGTGNTIYF,TGTGCCTCGCACCCCCAGGGTACTGGAAACACCATATATTTT
-,TRBD1,TRBJ1-1,TRBV27,CASSPTGANTEAFF,TGTGCCAGCAGTCCCACAGGGGCCAACACTGAAGCTTTCTTT
-,TRBD2,TRBJ2-7,TRBV19,CASSRLAGGEQYF,TGTGCCAGTAGTCGACTAGCGGGGGGAGAGCAGTACTTC
-,-,TRBJ1-4,TRBV7-9,CASSPNEKLFF,TGTGCCAGCAGCCCAAATGAAAAACTGTTTTTT
-,-,TRBJ1-2,TRBV19,CASSIEEESHGYTF,TGTGCCAGTAGTATCGAGGAAGAATCTCATGGCTACACCTTC
-,TRBD1,TRBJ1-5,TRBV5-6,CASSLKQGAAQPQHF,TGTGCCAGCAGCCTAAAACAGGGGGCCGCTCAGCCCCAGCATTTT
-,-,TRBJ1-4,TRBV4-1,CASSQGVRGGHSATNEKLFF,TGCGCCAGCAGCCAAGGGGTTAGAGGGGGACATTCTGCAACTAATGAAAAACTGTTTTTT
-,-,TRBJ1-6,TRBV7-8,CASSLALGNSPLHF,TGTGCCAGCAGCTTAGCGCTGGGCAATTCACCCCTCCACTTT
-,-,TRBJ2-1,TRBV5-6,CASRERTRRSSYNEQFF,TGTGCCAGCAGGGAACGGACAAGAAGAAGCTCCTACAATGAGCAGTTCTTC
-,-,TRBJ2-5,TRBV27,CASSFQANTQETQYF,TGTGCCAGCAGTTTTCAGGCCAATACCCAAGAGACCCAGTACTTC
once,TRBD1,TRBJ2-7,TRBV27,CASSSLPGQGGYEQYF,TGTGCCAGCAGCTCATTACCGGGACAGGGGGGCTACGAGCAGTACTTC
-,TRBD1,TRBJ1-2,TRBV2,CASTPTGQGIYGYTF,TGTGCCAGCACTCCGACGGGACAGGGGATATATGGCTACACCTTC
-,TRBD1,TRBJ2-7,TRBV28,CASNGPGTGKSYEQYF,TGTGCCAGCAACGGGCCAGGGACAGGAAAATCCTACGAGCAGTACTTC
-,TRBD1,TRBJ1-2,TRBV6-5,CASSLGTGGSWDGYTF,TGTGCCAGCAGTTTAGGGACAGGGGGCAGCTGGGATGGCTACACCTTC
-,TRBD1,TRBJ1-5,TRBV6-6,CASSYPGGGNQPQHF,TGTGCCAGCAGTTACCCAGGGGGTGGCAATCAGCCCCAGCATTTT
-,TRBD1,TRBJ1-5,TRBV6-5,CASSFPTGGANQPQHF,TGTGCCAGCAGTTTTCCGACAGGGGGCGCGAATCAGCCCCAGCATTTT
-,-,TRBJ2-5,TRBV5-1,CASSSGGGQETQYF,TGCGCCAGCAGCTCCGGCGGAGGGCAAGAGACCCAGTACTTC
-,-,TRBJ1-2,TRBV2,CASSGQSYGYTF,TGTGCCAGCAGTGGACAGAGTTATGGCTACACCTTC
-,-,TRBJ2-3,TRBV7-2,CASSRSTDTQYF,TGTGCCAGCAGCCGGAGCACAGATACGCAGTATTTT
-,-,TRBJ2-7,TRBV11-1,CASSSIRQITSYEQYF,TGTGCCAGCAGCTCGATACGACAGATTACATCCTACGAGCAGTACTTC